This T cell receptor (beta chain) derives from a study of memory B cells and T cells in multiple sclerosis. Some clones are missing from TCRdb's copy, which holds only in-frame ones; the method was immunoSEQ multiplex PCR. The table records approximately 30,000 clones, roughly 83% of them present only once. After stimulus-free culture, autoproliferating CFSE-dim and non-proliferating CFSE-high T cells were sequenced separately. Cultures began with fewer than 5.5x10^7 CFSE-labeled PBMCs, unstimulated for under 8 days, with replicate wells pooled. Note on this clone: What it recognizes is unknown.

There are 12 residues in the CDR3. With 5 bases removed from V and 2 bases from J, the gap between germline ends came to 6 bases. Germline-derived CDR1 and CDR2 are LNHDA and SQIVND (reference sequence). Sequenced input: PBMCs from blood kept in culture. The genes are TRBV19 and TRBJ2-5; D ambiguous. The clonotype comes from a human donor with multiple sclerosis. The CDR3 DNA sequence: TGTGCCAGTAGTGAACGGCAAGAGACCCAGTACTTC. Translated, it gives CASSERQETQYF. The full variable domain, its missing parts supplied by reference TRBV19 and TRBJ2-5, is DGGITQSPKYLFRKEGQNVTLSCEQNLNHDAMYWYRQDPGQGLRLIYYSQIVNDFQKGDIAEGYSVSREKKESFPLTVTSAQKNPTAFYLCASSERQETQYFGPGTRLLVL.